A selection of T cell receptor beta chains follows, all from one sample in a study of shared clonotypes between healthy human individuals. Profiling relied on immunoSEQ multiplex PCR, and the TCRdb table lists in-frame clones only, not all of them. Of roughly 1,100,000 clones in the sample, about three quarters were seen once. What was sequenced was memory CD4+ T cells sorted from blood. Source of these receptors: a man aged 18 to 30 in good health. Each CDR3 is given without its conserved first and last residue. Where a row states a size, it is once, few, many or the class of an expanded clone; other rows omit it.

CDR3 protein	V gene	J gene	clone size
ASSTHLAGGRETQY	TRBV11-2	TRBJ2-5	-
ASSLGGSGRETQY	TRBV11-2	TRBJ2-5	-
ASSLIPRGAANYGYT	TRBV5-1	TRBJ1-2	-
ASSVQSKDRVATNEKLF	TRBV7-9	TRBJ1-4	few
ATSRDPSPQKATNEKLF	TRBV15	TRBJ1-4	-
ASSFHGAGGLTGELF	TRBV6-8	TRBJ2-2	-
ASSSELGYNEQF	TRBV7-2	TRBJ2-1	-
ASSPGRRNEQF	TRBV18	TRBJ2-1	-
SVYEGYT	TRBV29-1	TRBJ1-2	-
ASSEMGGSYGYT	TRBV6-1	TRBJ1-2	-
ATSRDTSQETQY	TRBV15	TRBJ2-5	once
ASSPLMTGFNSPLH	TRBV13	TRBJ1-6	few
ASSFAGTRPDTQY	TRBV7-9	TRBJ2-3	-
ASSRPNQPQH	TRBV7-8	TRBJ1-5	-
ATTSEKGTAF	TRBV10-3	TRBJ1-1	-
ASSHLAVGEKLF	TRBV7-9	TRBJ1-4	-
ASSPLGKQYEETQY	TRBV18	TRBJ2-5	-
ASSEEIKGYT	TRBV10-2	TRBJ1-2	-